These T cell receptor beta chains were read from a single sample in a study of response to subunit inactivated influenza vaccine. TCRdb analysed the RT-PCR reads with MiXCR anew, one entry per CDR3 protein. The table has 500,000 to 750,000 distinct CDR3 sequences, less than 15% seen once. The specimen comprised PBMCs from blood, sampled 12 days after vaccination. Receptors were obtained from a man aged 50 or older who received an inactivated influenza vaccine. Both conserved end residues are part of each CDR3. Each record gives: V gene, J gene, clone size, CDR3 protein. Rows give clone size only sometimes, using once, few, many, or a class for an expanded clone.

V gene: TRBV6-2/TRBV6-3
J gene: TRBJ2-2
clone size: .
CDR3 protein: CASSYFPGELFF

V gene: TRBV2
J gene: TRBJ2-1
clone size: .
CDR3 protein: CASSAGDSLYNEQFF

V gene: TRBV4-2
J gene: TRBJ1-1
clone size: few
CDR3 protein: CASSQVQFRTGANTEAFF

V gene: TRBV7-8
J gene: TRBJ2-3
clone size: few
CDR3 protein: CASSLLFELAESTDTQYF

V gene: TRBV3-1
J gene: TRBJ2-6
clone size: .
CDR3 protein: CASSQDLSGANVLTF

V gene: TRBV5-1
J gene: TRBJ2-5
clone size: many
CDR3 protein: CASSLKGSQETQYF

V gene: TRBV4-3
J gene: TRBJ2-1
clone size: few
CDR3 protein: CASSQDLGTSIFF

V gene: TRBV15
J gene: TRBJ1-5
clone size: .
CDR3 protein: CATSRVGSYSNQPQHF

V gene: TRBV27
J gene: TRBJ2-1
clone size: few
CDR3 protein: CASSSGTSGVYNEQFF

V gene: TRBV15
J gene: TRBJ1-2
clone size: .
CDR3 protein: CATSSARGANYGYTF

V gene: TRBV5-1
J gene: TRBJ2-3
clone size: .
CDR3 protein: CASSIDLSGMFADTQYF

V gene: TRBV7-9
J gene: TRBJ2-1
clone size: .
CDR3 protein: CASRPKPGLAVTVQFF

V gene: TRBV29-1
J gene: TRBJ2-7
clone size: few
CDR3 protein: CSYAGQGYEQYF

V gene: TRBV6-1
J gene: TRBJ2-2
clone size: few
CDR3 protein: CASSPNTGGTTGELFF

V gene: TRBV20-1
J gene: TRBJ2-7
clone size: .
CDR3 protein: CSAVRDSFFGPLGGEQYF

V gene: TRBV5-1
J gene: TRBJ2-5
clone size: few
CDR3 protein: CASSSPRGDRQETQYF

V gene: TRBV7-9
J gene: TRBJ1-6
clone size: .
CDR3 protein: CASSGGGPLHF

V gene: TRBV10-3
J gene: TRBJ2-1
clone size: few
CDR3 protein: CAIKAGLAGVNEQFF

V gene: TRBV12-3/TRBV12-4
J gene: TRBJ2-3
clone size: few
CDR3 protein: CASRISGPTDTQYF

V gene: TRBV11-2
J gene: TRBJ2-3
clone size: .
CDR3 protein: CASSYDRTDTQYF

V gene: TRBV2
J gene: TRBJ2-3
clone size: few
CDR3 protein: CASFGDRYTDTQYF

V gene: TRBV12-3/TRBV12-4
J gene: TRBJ2-5
clone size: few
CDR3 protein: CASSDQDRGLETQYF

V gene: TRBV9
J gene: TRBJ2-1
clone size: .
CDR3 protein: CASSVALYNEQFF

V gene: TRBV5-1
J gene: TRBJ2-2
clone size: .
CDR3 protein: CASSPSSGRRAPLAGELFF

V gene: TRBV4-3
J gene: TRBJ1-1
clone size: few
CDR3 protein: CASSQDQWVTEAFF

V gene: TRBV4-1
J gene: TRBJ1-2
clone size: .
CDR3 protein: CASSQIVDSDYGYTF